Following are 27 T cell receptor beta chains from one sample sequenced in a study of regulatory T cells in long-lasting Graves disease. The sample's time point: newly diagnosed GD, antithyroid drugs for less than 3 months. After RNA was extracted from PBMCs, the TCR library was made from it. Sequencing libraries for TCR beta were prepared with iRepertoire HTBI primers and Arm-PCR of CDR3 regions. MiXCR, run by TCRdb on the multiplex PCR reads, gives a single entry per CDR3 protein. The sample holds 600,000 to 650,000 distinct CDR3 sequences, roughly 16% seen once. These data were also filed under a second study, of T cells in Graves' hyperthyroidism and ophthalmopathy.

This specimen was peripheral blood mononuclear cells (PBMCs), taken at new diagnosis, from a patient treated with antithyroid drugs. The receptors come from a woman aged 30 to 39 with Graves disease.

The V call is TRBV14, the J call TRBJ2-1; D unclear. The V end lost 1 base, the J end lost 0 bases, and 10 bases lay between the germline ends. Germline values: CDR1 SGHDN, CDR2 FVKESK. The CDR3 runs 16 residues. CDR3 sequence reads: CASSQGKESSYNEQFF. The CDR3 DNA follows: TGTGCCAGCAGCCAAGGGAAGGAAAGCTCCTACAATGAGCAGTTCTTC.

The chain joins TRBV18 to TRBJ1-5, with TRBD1 identical over 7 bases. V shed 2 bases and J 10 bases; nucleotides not matched to a gene: 5. CDR3 length equals 13 residues. Germline CDR1 is KGHSH and CDR2 is LQKENI. The DNA of the CDR3 is TGTGCCAGCTCACCAGGACGGGACAGACCCCAGCATTTT. As protein: CASSPGRDRPQHF. Using reference TRBV18 and TRBJ1-5 for the parts outside the CDR3, the full variable domain is NAGVMQNPRHLVRRRGQEARLRCSPMKGHSHVYWYRQLPEEGLKFMVYLQKENIIDESGMPKERFSAEFPKEGPSILRIQQVVRGDSAAYFCASSPGRDRPQHFGDGTRLSIL.

This clonotype appeared a few times. This chain uses TRBV20-1 with TRBJ2-7, with D possibly being TRBD1 or TRBD2 (7 bases each). V lost 6 bases and J lost 6, with 30 bases in between. Germline V CDR1 and CDR2: DFQATT, SNEGSKA (reference sequence). CDR3 length: 17 residues. CDR3 nucleotides: TGCAGTGCCAGGGGGGCAACGGTCGGACTAGTCGCAGGCGAGCAGTACTTC. This sequence encodes CSARGATVGLVAGEQYF.

This clonotype appeared a few times. This chain connects TRBV5-8 to TRBJ2-7, with 9 bases aligning to TRBD2. V lost 4 bases, J lost 3 bases, and 14 bases stayed unmatched. Per the germline V gene, CDR1 is SGHTS and CDR2 is YDEGEE. The CDR3 is 17 amino acids. The CDR3 bases are TGTGCCAGCAGCCGAGGACTCGTAGCGGGAGTGATCTACGAGCAGTACTTC. Protein sequence: CASSRGLVAGVIYEQYF.

In this sample, this clonotype turned up a few times. The rearrangement uses TRBV20-1 and TRBJ2-7, with 8 bases matching TRBD2. Trimming at V came to 7 bases and at J to 4 bases, leaving 15 bases not matched to a gene. This CDR3 has 15 residues. Per germline, CDR1 DFQATT and CDR2 SNEGSKA (reference sequence). CDR3 region: CSVPTPGLEAYEQYF. For the CDR3, the DNA is TGCAGTGTCCCGACACCGGGACTAGAAGCTTACGAGCAGTACTTC.

The chain employs TRBV6-9 and TRBJ1-1; D is unresolved. Trimming left V 3 bases short and J 3 bases short, with 17 bases between. The CDR3 has 16 residues. Per the germline V gene, CDR1 is MNHGY and CDR2 is SVAAGI. The CDR3 reads CASSYPLQEPHTEAFF. CDR3 nucleotides: TGTGCCAGCAGTTACCCCCTCCAGGAACCCCACACTGAAGCTTTCTTT.

The sample holds one count of this clonotype. The CDR3 protein is CASSSKGQGVAFMANEQFF. The CDR3 DNA follows: TGTGCCAGTAGTAGCAAGGGACAGGGTGTCGCGTTCATGGCCAATGAGCAGTTCTTC. The V gene is TRBV19, the J gene TRBJ2-1, with 9 bases identical to TRBD1. Unmatched junction bases numbered 19, after V lost 4 bases and J lost 6 bases. CDR3 size: 19 residues. Germline V gene sequence: CDR1 LNHDA, CDR2 SQIVND (reference sequence).

In DNA, the CDR3 is TGTGCCAGTAGTATAGGAGCGGGAAAAAAGACCCAGTACTTC. As protein: CASSIGAGKKTQYF. The rearrangement links TRBV19 to TRBJ2-5, with 7 bases matching TRBD2. J gave up 6 bases and V 1 base, and 5 bases lay outside the gene matches. Germline assignment: CDR1 LNHDA and CDR2 SQIVND (reference sequence). The CDR3 consists of 14 residues.

The table lists this clonotype with many counts. This chain connects TRBV27 to TRBJ2-7; 10 bases fit TRBD2. Germline CDR1 reads MNHEY; CDR2 reads SMNVEV (reference sequence). The CDR3 runs 17 residues. V trimming: 3 bases; J trimming: 6 bases; junction bases outside the gene matches: 14. For the CDR3, the DNA is TGTGCCAGCAGTTTTCAAAAAAGCGGGAGGGCCGCTGCCGAGCAGTACTTC. Translation: CASSFQKSGRAAAEQYF.

The chain employs TRBV6-2 or TRBV6-3 and TRBJ1-5; a possible D gene is TRBD1 (5 bases). The CDR3 totals 16 residues. Germline CDR1 MNHEY, CDR2 SVGEGT. The V end lost 5 bases, the J end lost 0 bases, and 14 bases lay between the germline ends. The CDR3 loop is CASSTRWGGSNQPQHF. In nucleotides, the CDR3 is TGTGCCAGCAGTACTCGATGGGGGGGTAGCAATCAGCCCCAGCATTTT.

This chain links TRBV7-9 with TRBJ2-3, with a weak D call TRBD2 (5 bases). Trimming left V 3 bases short and J 6 bases short, with 13 bases between. There are 14 residues in the CDR3. Germline V lookup: CDR1 SEHNR, CDR2 FQNEAQ (reference sequence). Here the CDR3 DNA reads TGTGCCAGCAGCTTTTACGGGATGGAGGATACGCAGTATTTT. It encodes CASSFYGMEDTQYF.

This clonotype was found a few times. J is TRBJ2-6 and V is TRBV7-8, with no clear D. V shed 1 base and J shed 15 bases, with 7 bases lying between them. The CDR3 has 11 residues. Germline lookup yields CDR1 SGHVS and CDR2 FQNEAQ. CDR3 residues: CASSLVFDLTF. As DNA, the CDR3 is TGTGCCAGCAGCTTAGTATTTGACCTGACTTTC.

The table lists this clonotype with a few counts. The V and J genes are TRBV20-1 and TRBJ2-2, with D perhaps matching TRBD2 (5 bases). The V and J ends lost 3 bases and 6 bases respectively, with 14 bases between them. This CDR3 has 14 amino acids. Germline CDR1 DFQATT, CDR2 SNEGSKA (reference sequence). As DNA, the CDR3 is TGCAGTGCTAGCGGGAACTCTAAGGCCGGGGAGCTGTTTTTT. Its protein is CSASGNSKAGELFF.

The sample holds a few counts of this clonotype. The chain combines TRBV2 with TRBJ1-1; D is perhaps TRBD1 (5 bases). Trimming removed 8 bases at V and 1 base at J, with 11 bases between. There are 13 residues in the CDR3. The V gene's germline CDR1 is SNHLY and CDR2 FYNNEI. The CDR3 bases are TGTGCCAGCCGCAGGGAGTGGAACACTGAAGCTTTCTTT. Amino acid sequence: CASRREWNTEAFF.

This clonotype was counted at least ten times. The rearrangement links TRBV28 to TRBJ1-4; 7 positions agree with TRBD1. V dropped 7 bases and J dropped 5; count of bases not matched to a gene: 7. Germline assignment: CDR1 MDHEN and CDR2 SYDVKM. This CDR3 is 14 amino acids long. CDR3 bases: TGTGCCAGCAAGGGTCTGGACAGGAATGAAAAACTGTTTTTT. It translates to CASKGLDRNEKLFF.

Only a few counts were recorded for this clonotype. The chain has TRBV9 and TRBJ2-1; 11 positions match TRBD2. Germline loops: CDR1 SGDLS, CDR2 YYNGEE. The CDR3 is 16 amino acids. V shed 3 bases and J 8 bases; nucleotides not matched to a gene: 10. CDR3 sequence: CASSGVSGRVKDEQFF. In nucleotides, the CDR3 is TGTGCCAGCAGCGGGGTTAGCGGGAGGGTTAAGGATGAGCAGTTCTTC.

This clonotype was seen many times. The rearrangement joins TRBV20-1 to TRBJ2-7; D not resolved. The germline V gene encodes CDR1 DFQATT and CDR2 SNEGSKA (reference sequence). There are 12 residues in the CDR3. Trimming removed 5 bases from V and 6 bases from J, with 14 bases in between. The CDR3 region is CSAAGPLSEQYF. The CDR3 region has the DNA TGCAGTGCTGCCGGGCCTCTATCCGAGCAGTACTTC.

This clonotype was seen at least ten times. The chain employs TRBV7-9 and TRBJ1-1; D is ambiguous. The CDR3 extends over 15 amino acids. Trimming removed 1 base from V and 6 bases from J, with 15 bases in between. The V gene's germline CDR1 is SEHNR and CDR2 FQNEAQ (reference sequence). This CDR3 is CASSLDSSVLAEAFF. For the CDR3, the DNA is TGTGCCAGCAGCTTAGATTCCAGTGTCCTGGCTGAAGCTTTCTTT.

The chain combines TRBV2 with TRBJ2-7, with D perhaps TRBD1 or TRBD2 (7 bases each). V was pared by 6 bases and J by 3 bases, with 21 bases between. This CDR3 is built from 16 residues. Germline CDR1 SNHLY, CDR2 FYNNEI. DNA for the CDR3: TGTGCCAGCAGCCCCCCGACTAGCAGGGGGGTCTACGAGCAGTACTTC. Its protein product is CASSPPTSRGVYEQYF.

This clonotype was observed at least ten times. The chain recombines TRBV11-2 with TRBJ2-7; no firm D call. In germline, CDR1 is SGHAT, CDR2 FQNNGV. The CDR3 is 16 residues long. Trimming took 1 base from V and 0 from J, leaving 13 bases between them. In DNA form, the CDR3 reads TGTGCCAGCAGCTTAGTGTCCCCGAGAAGCTCCTACGAGCAGTACTTC. As protein: CASSLVSPRSSYEQYF.

The chain carries TRBV20-1 and TRBJ2-5; 10 positions match TRBD2. The CDR3 loop spans 14 amino acids. V lost 6 bases, J lost 2 bases, and 6 bases stayed unmatched. CDR1 DFQATT and CDR2 SNEGSKA come from the germline V gene (reference sequence). For the CDR3, the DNA is TGCAGTGCCCCTATAGCGGGAGGACAAGAGACCCAGTACTTC. This encodes CSAPIAGGQETQYF.

This clonotype was counted a few times. The V call is TRBV6-2 or TRBV6-3, the J call TRBJ2-6; D is perhaps TRBD1 (5 bases). The V gene's germline CDR1 is MNHEY and CDR2 SVGEGT. The CDR3 is 15 residues long. Trimming pared 2 bases from V and 4 bases from J, leaving 9 bases between. In nucleotides, the CDR3 is TGTGCCAGCAGTTACATGGGGCTCGGGGCCAACGTCCTGACTTTC. It encodes CASSYMGLGANVLTF.

There are a few counts of this clonotype. The genes are TRBV20-1 and TRBJ1-6; no firm D call. CDR3 length: 13 residues. Trimming took off 0 bases at V and 5 bases at J, with 5 bases between the two ends. CDR1 and CDR2 from the germline V gene are DFQATT and SNEGSKA (reference sequence). CDR3 sequence reads: CSAREQHNSPLHF. The CDR3 nucleotides are TGCAGTGCTAGAGAACAGCATAATTCACCCCTCCACTTT.

The chain has TRBV7-9 and TRBJ1-2; 8 bases agree with TRBD1. The germline gives CDR1 SEHNR, CDR2 FQNEAQ (reference sequence). The CDR3 length is 15 residues. The V gene end was trimmed by 6 bases and the J gene end by 3 bases; junction bases not matched to a gene: 9. The CDR3 is CASSRGQGVDYGYTF. CDR3 in DNA: TGTGCCAGCAGTCGTGGACAGGGAGTCGACTATGGCTACACCTTC.

There are a few counts of this clonotype. V and J are TRBV7-8 and TRBJ2-1; 7 nucleotides agree with TRBD2. V trimming: 2 bases; J trimming: 5 bases; junction bases outside the gene matches: 12. The germline gives CDR1 SGHVS, CDR2 FQNEAQ. The CDR3 is 17 residues long. The chain's CDR3 is CASSLRYTRESHNEQFF. As DNA, the CDR3 is TGTGCCAGCAGCTTAAGGTACACGCGGGAGTCCCACAATGAGCAGTTCTTC.

The rearrangement uses TRBV20-1 and TRBJ2-7; D is undetermined. The CDR3 sequence is 15 residues long. Trimming pared 0 bases from V and 3 bases from J, leaving 15 bases between. From germline, CDR1 is DFQATT and CDR2 SNEGSKA (reference sequence). The chain's CDR3 is CSARDLTPDNYEQYF. The CDR3 nucleotides are TGCAGTGCTAGAGATCTGACACCAGACAACTACGAGCAGTACTTC.

This clonotype was counted between two and nine times. The chain carries TRBV7-6 and TRBJ2-3, with D maybe TRBD1 (6 bases). Trimming removed 0 bases from V and 9 bases from J, with 13 bases in between. Germline V CDR1 and CDR2: SGHVS, FNYEAQ. The CDR3 is made up of 14 amino acids. The CDR3 loop is CASSLAGDRRTQYF. CDR3 DNA sequence: TGTGCCAGCAGCTTAGCGGGAGACAGGCGAACGCAGTATTTT.